This is a list of T cell receptor beta chains from one sample in a study of blood T cell repertoires in COVID-19. Repertoires were generated with immunoSEQ multiplex PCR, while TCRdb's copy carries only in-frame clones and drops some. The table lists roughly 240,000 clones, roughly 85% of them singletons. Sequenced input: PBMCs or T cells enriched from blood (not recorded which). The receptors were gathered from a woman in her 50s with acute COVID-19. CDR3s include the opening cysteine and the closing phenylalanine or tryptophan. D genes are given only for firm matches. Size tells how often a clone was seen (once, few, many) or the class of an expanded clone, and some rows leave it out.

clone_size | j_call | v_call | d_call | cdr3_aa | cdr3_nt
. | TRBJ1-1 | TRBV29-1 | . | CSVEEGHTEAFF | TGCAGCGTTGAAGAGGGGCACACTGAAGCTTTCTTT
. | TRBJ1-3 | TRBV5-1 | . | CASSLVGSTGNTIYF | TGCGCCAGCAGCTTGGTGGGCAGTACGGGAAACACCATATATTTT
. | TRBJ2-7 | TRBV7-2 | . | CASSFSTSNYEQYF | TGTGCCAGCAGCTTTTCGACTAGTAACTACGAGCAGTACTTC
. | TRBJ2-2 | TRBV29-1 | TRBD1 | CSVQPRPGQGNTGELFF | TGCAGCGTCCAGCCGCGACCGGGACAGGGGAACACCGGGGAGCTGTTTTTT
. | TRBJ2-3 | TRBV9 | . | CASTQGSAADTDTQYF | TGTGCCAGCACCCAGGGGTCAGCGGCCGACACAGATACGCAGTATTTT
. | TRBJ2-1 | TRBV2 | TRBD1 | CASSVVRDSNEQFF | TGTGCCAGCAGTGTGGTTCGGGACAGCAATGAGCAGTTCTTC
. | TRBJ2-7 | TRBV4-1 | TRBD1 | CASSHGDRGSFFSYEQYF | TGCGCCAGCAGCCATGGGGACAGGGGGTCATTTTTTTCCTACGAGCAGTACTTC
. | TRBJ1-5 | TRBV18 | TRBD1 | CASSPEGAGSNQPQHF | TGTGCCAGCTCACCAGAGGGGGCCGGGAGCAATCAGCCCCAGCATTTT
. | TRBJ2-3 | TRBV2 | TRBD2 | CASSPGTSGGARNTQYF | TGTGCCAGCAGTCCCGGGACTAGCGGGGGGGCCCGAAATACGCAGTATTTT
. | TRBJ1-1 | TRBV19 | . | CASSSGRYTEAFF | TGTGCCAGTAGTTCGGGTAGGTACACTGAAGCTTTCTTT
. | TRBJ2-7 | TRBV9 | . | CASSEAGGSYEQYF | TGTGCCAGCAGCGAGGCAGGTGGGTCCTACGAGCAGTACTTC
. | TRBJ1-3 | TRBV3-1/TRBV3-2 | . | CASSQATRPSSGNTIYF | TGTGCCAGCAGCCAAGCTACGCGTCCGAGCTCTGGAAACACCATATATTTT
. | TRBJ2-6 | TRBV15 | . | CATSRAGTGANVLTF | TGTGCCACCAGCAGGGCGGGGACTGGGGCCAACGTCCTGACTTTC
. | TRBJ1-1 | TRBV29-1 | TRBD1 | CSALSGQEYTEAFF | TGCAGCGCCTTGTCGGGACAGGAGTACACTGAAGCTTTCTTT
. | TRBJ1-5 | TRBV6-6 | . | CASKSPDQPQHF | TGTGCCAGCAAATCCCCTGATCAGCCCCAGCATTTT
once | TRBJ2-1 | TRBV7-2 | . | CASRGSSYNEQFF | TGTGCCAGCAGGGGGAGCTCCTACAATGAGCAGTTCTTC
. | TRBJ1-1 | TRBV19 | TRBD1 | CASRQKTGISEAFF | TGTGCCAGTAGGCAGAAGACAGGGATCTCTGAAGCTTTCTTT
. | TRBJ1-5 | TRBV30 | . | CAFDPARGQPQHF | TGTGCCTTCGACCCGGCACGGGGGCAGCCCCAGCATTTT
. | TRBJ1-1 | TRBV2 | . | CASRAGPGVTEAFF | TGTGCCAGCAGAGCCGGGCCAGGGGTAACTGAAGCTTTCTTT
. | TRBJ1-2 | TRBV18 | . | CASSPSTGTNYGYTF | TGTGCCAGCTCACCATCGACAGGCACCAACTATGGCTACACCTTC
once | TRBJ1-2 | TRBV5-6 | TRBD1 | CASSLSRVDRVYGYTF | TGTGCCAGCAGCCTATCACGCGTGGACAGGGTCTATGGCTACACCTTC
. | TRBJ2-7 | TRBV13 | . | CASSFGRSSYEQYF | TGTGCCAGCAGCTTTGGGCGCTCCTCCTACGAGCAGTACTTC
. | TRBJ2-7 | TRBV25-1 | TRBD1 | CASSVRGTEFAEQYF | TGTGCCAGCAGCGTACGTGGGACAGAGTTTGCGGAGCAGTACTTC
. | TRBJ1-2 | TRBV6-2/TRBV6-3 | . | CASSYSESGNYGYTF | TGTGCCAGCAGTTACTCGGAGTCCGGGAACTATGGCTACACCTTC
. | TRBJ2-1 | TRBV7-2 | TRBD2 | CASSLVGSGGFGFNEQFF | TGTGCCAGCAGCTTAGTCGGCAGCGGGGGGTTTGGCTTCAATGAGCAGTTCTTC
. | TRBJ1-6 | TRBV3-1/TRBV3-2 | . | CASSQATGNPKSSYNSPLHF | TGTGCCAGCAGCCAAGCTACAGGGAACCCAAAAAGCTCCTATAATTCACCCCTCCACTTT
once | TRBJ1-2 | TRBV6-5 | . | CASREHGTDYGYTF | TGTGCCAGCAGGGAGCACGGGACTGACTATGGCTACACCTTC
. | TRBJ1-4 | TRBV28 | . | CASSLAMGNEKLFF | TGTGCCAGCAGTTTAGCGATGGGCAATGAAAAACTGTTTTTT
. | TRBJ2-7 | TRBV5-6 | TRBD1 | CASSIRRFRDSSYEQYF | TGTGCCAGCAGCATTCGAAGATTCCGGGACAGCTCCTACGAGCAGTACTTC
. | TRBJ1-6 | TRBV29-1 | . | CSVRVQGQNSPLHF | TGCAGCGTAAGGGTACAGGGTCAAAATTCACCCCTCCACTTT
. | TRBJ2-1 | TRBV6-6 | . | CASTEPGNYNEQFF | TGTGCCAGCACCGAGCCGGGGAACTACAATGAGCAGTTCTTC
once | TRBJ1-5 | TRBV6-5 | . | CAGPPRVLGNQPQHF | TGTGCCGGACCCCCCAGGGTTTTAGGCAATCAGCCCCAGCATTTT
. | TRBJ2-2 | TRBV2 | . | CASRVGGGARTGELFF | TGTGCCAGCAGAGTTGGTGGGGGGGCCCGGACCGGGGAGCTGTTTTTT
once | TRBJ2-5 | TRBV5-1 | . | CASSLESGKETQYF | TGCGCCAGCAGCTTGGAGTCAGGGAAAGAGACCCAGTACTTC
. | TRBJ2-7 | TRBV5-1 | TRBD1 | CASSYGTGSSYEQYF | TGCGCCAGCAGCTACGGGACAGGAAGCTCCTACGAGCAGTACTTC
. | TRBJ1-2 | TRBV4-3 | . | CASSQAPQASNYGYTF | TGCGCCAGCAGCCAAGCCCCCCAGGCCTCTAACTATGGCTACACCTTC
. | TRBJ1-4 | TRBV18 | TRBD1 | CASSPMGRGPNEKLFF | TGTGCCAGCTCACCAATGGGCAGGGGGCCTAATGAAAAACTGTTTTTT
few | TRBJ1-1 | TRBV5-1 | . | CASSFGGPTEAFF | TGCGCCAGCAGCTTCGGCGGGCCCACTGAAGCTTTCTTT
. | TRBJ2-2 | TRBV5-1 | TRBD2 | CASRNSGGNTGELFF | TGCGCCAGCAGAAATAGCGGGGGTAACACCGGGGAGCTGTTTTTT
few | TRBJ1-4 | TRBV6-6 | TRBD1 | CASSLRTGVSTNEKLFF | TGTGCCAGCAGTCTAAGGACAGGCGTCTCAACTAATGAAAAACTGTTTTTT
few | TRBJ1-3 | TRBV5-8 | . | CASSRTYSGNTIYF | TGTGCCAGCAGTAGGACATACTCTGGAAACACCATATATTTT
. | TRBJ1-2 | TRBV3-1/TRBV3-2 | . | CASSQDIRGAGGYTF | TGTGCCAGCAGCCAAGATATCAGGGGCGCTGGGGGCTACACCTTC
. | TRBJ2-3 | TRBV2 | . | CASSPGRGGFTDTQYF | TGTGCCAGCAGTCCGGGGAGGGGGGGTTTCACAGATACGCAGTATTTT
. | TRBJ1-5 | TRBV9 | TRBD1 | CASSVGGTGSSNQPQHF | TGTGCCAGCAGCGTAGGGGGGACAGGGTCTAGCAATCAGCCCCAGCATTTT
once | TRBJ1-5 | TRBV10-3 | TRBD1 | CAISETVGQGYQPQHF | TGTGCCATCAGTGAGACTGTCGGACAGGGGTATCAGCCCCAGCATTTT
. | TRBJ2-2 | TRBV19 | . | CASSIGNLNTGELFF | TGTGCCAGTAGTATAGGTAACTTAAACACCGGGGAGCTGTTTTTT
. | TRBJ2-1 | TRBV11-3 | . | CASSPFTGGAYNEQFF | TGTGCCAGCAGCCCCTTTACAGGGGGGGCCTACAATGAGCAGTTCTTC
few | TRBJ2-7 | TRBV7-2 | . | CASSSPTQYEQYF | TGTGCCAGCAGCTCACCGACTCAATACGAGCAGTACTTC
. | TRBJ1-2 | TRBV11-2 | . | CASSPNMGGGTWGYTF | TGTGCCAGCAGCCCTAATATGGGGGGTGGGACTTGGGGCTACACCTTC
. | TRBJ1-2 | TRBV9 | TRBD1 | CASSVNFGQGGNGYTF | TGTGCCAGCAGCGTCAATTTCGGACAGGGGGGAAATGGCTACACCTTC
. | TRBJ2-3 | TRBV20-1 | . | CSASSVRADTQYF | TGCAGTGCCAGTAGCGTGAGGGCAGATACGCAGTATTTT